Below are 10 T cell receptor beta chains sequenced from a single sample in a study of spatial heterogeneity in lung cancer. TCRdb re-derived calls from the 5' RACE reads in MiXCR, one entry per CDR3 protein. The table includes 1,100 or so distinct CDR3 sequences, 25% to 35% detected once. Their antigens are not known. Overall study findings and caveats: Counts of expanded intratumoral alpha and beta TCRs tracked tumor mutation counts.

Time point described: sample taken at primary tumor resection. Sample: lung tumor tissue, taken at surgery. These TCRs come from a male donor with early-stage non-small cell lung cancer.

This clonotype was seen a few times. The rearrangement joins TRBV7-9 to TRBJ1-1; perhaps TRBD1 as D (5 bases). The CDR3 consists of 13 residues. The ends were cut back, 1 base at V and 10 bases at J, with 13 bases in the middle. Germline values: CDR1 SEHNR, CDR2 FQNEAQ (reference sequence). The CDR3 reads CASSLESQGGAFF. The CDR3 DNA sequence: TGTGCCAGCAGCTTAGAATCCCAGGGCGGAGCTTTCTTT.

In its sample, this clonotype was seen a few times. The V gene is TRBV19, the J gene TRBJ2-5; D possibly corresponds to TRBD1 (5 bases). This CDR3 contains 13 residues. In germline, CDR1 is LNHDA, CDR2 SQIVND (reference sequence). Trimming pared 6 bases from V and 4 bases from J, leaving 12 bases between. The CDR3 coding sequence is TGTGCCAGTAGCCCCAGGGAAGGAGAGACCCAGTACTTC. It is translated as CASSPREGETQYF. The whole variable domain, filled in from reference TRBV19 and TRBJ2-5, reads DGGITQSPKYLFRKEGQNVTLSCEQNLNHDAMYWYRQDPGQGLRLIYYSQIVNDFQKGDIAEGYSVSREKKESFPLTVTSAQKNPTAFYLCASSPREGETQYFGPGTRLLVL.

Judged by abundance, this clonotype is medium-sized. The V call is TRBV7-2, the J call TRBJ1-5, with D perhaps matching TRBD1 (5 bases). Trimming took 5 bases from V and 0 from J, leaving 8 bases between them. The germline V gene has CDR1 SGHTA and CDR2 FQGNSA. This CDR3 has 14 amino acids. CDR3 DNA sequence: TGTGCCAGCAGCCACGACAGTAGCAATCAGCCCCAGCATTTT. Protein sequence: CASSHDSSNQPQHF.

The chain combines TRBV5-6 with TRBJ2-2, with D uncertain. CDR1 and CDR2 from the germline V gene are SGHDT and YYEEEE. V was trimmed by 4 bases and J by 4 bases, leaving 8 bases between them. This CDR3 is built from 13 residues. CDR3 sequence reads: CASSRTPTGELFF. CDR3 bases: TGTGCCAGCAGCCGCACTCCCACCGGGGAGCTGTTTTTT.

The sample holds a few counts of this clonotype. V is TRBV14 and J is TRBJ1-1; D uncertain. The CDR3 covers 13 residues. CDR1 is SGHDN, CDR2 FVKESK, per germline. With 1 base removed from V and 1 base from J, the gap between germline ends came to 4 bases. The CDR3 here is CASSQGGNTEAFF. Written as DNA, the CDR3 is TGTGCCAGCAGCCAAGGCGGGAACACTGAAGCTTTCTTT.

J is TRBJ2-7 and V is TRBV5-1; TRBD2 matches at 11 bases. This CDR3 has 16 residues. The V gene end was trimmed by 4 bases and the J gene end by 2 bases; junction bases not matched to a gene: 8. Germline CDR1 reads SGHRS; CDR2 reads YFSETQ. The CDR3: CASSPGTSGLTYEQYF. CDR3 DNA: TGCGCCAGCAGCCCTGGGACTAGCGGCCTGACCTACGAGCAGTACTTC.

This clonotype has a handful of counts. CDR3: CASSLSSVGPTAQYF. In DNA, the CDR3 is TGTGCCAGCAGCTTAAGTTCCGTGGGGCCGACGGCGCAGTACTTC. The chain combines TRBV7-4 with TRBJ2-5, with a tentative D call TRBD1 (5 bases). Germline CDR1 and CDR2: SGHVT and SQSDAQ. The CDR3 totals 15 residues. The V end lost 2 bases, the J end lost 11 bases, and 21 bases lay between the germline ends.

In this sample, this clonotype is hyperexpanded (1% or more). The chain couples TRBV5-1 to TRBJ1-1; D gene uncertain. The germline gives CDR1 SGHRS, CDR2 YFSETQ. The CDR3 is 14 residues long. V was shortened by 3 bases and J by 4 bases, with 13 bases between the two germline ends. The CDR3 coding sequence is TGCGCCAGCAGCTCGGGAATCGGTGGCACTGAAGCTTTCTTT. It specifies CASSSGIGGTEAFF.

This rearrangement joins TRBV9 to TRBJ1-5, with 9 bases that match TRBD1. Trimming at V came to 0 bases and at J to 5 bases, leaving 3 bases not matched to a gene. The germline V gene has CDR1 SGDLS and CDR2 YYNGEE. This CDR3 is 15 amino acids long. The CDR3 is CASSVGGQGYQPQHF. CDR3 coding DNA: TGTGCCAGCAGCGTAGGGGGACAGGGATATCAGCCCCAGCATTTT.

The rearrangement joins TRBV6-1 to TRBJ2-1; 13 nucleotides line up with TRBD2. CDR3 length: 15 amino acids. Looked up from germline, CDR1 is MNHNS and CDR2 is SASEGT. The junction had 4 bases not matched to a gene; V was cut back by 1 base and J by 10 bases. Written as DNA, the CDR3 is TGTGCCAGCAGTGAAGGGACTAGCGGGAGAGGGGAGCAGTTCTTC. Amino acid sequence: CASSEGTSGRGEQFF.